What follows describes a single TCR beta chain. Its antigen is as yet unknown. This sample is drawn from a study of graft-versus-host responses after intestinal transplantation. In the study overall: Transplant recipients had multivisceral, liver-intestinal, or isolated intestinal grafts. Every recipient had anti-thymocyte globulin induction and approximately 3 years of tacrolimus plus steroids. Whole-study findings and limits: Investigators detected GvH clones in recipient marrow, with some emerging earlier in ileum or blood.

The data were produced by immunoSEQ multiplex PCR, yet TCRdb's version contains in-frame clones alone and is incomplete. Altogether some 100,000 clones are present, about 90% being singletons, with the ten largest covering around 1%. The V segment lost 3 bases and the J segment 8 bases; nucleotides outside the gene matches: 7. CDR3 length: 15 residues. Germline-derived CDR1 and CDR2 are MDHEN and SYDVKM. Sequenced here: unstimulated CD4+ T cells sorted from spleen or lymph node cells, sampled before transplant. This clonotype was sampled from a human donor who was the organ donor for an intestinal transplant. The rearrangement joins TRBV28 to TRBJ2-2, with 9 nucleotides matching TRBD1. This CDR3 is CASSLGTGYTGELFF. The CDR3 region has the DNA TGTGCCAGCAGTTTGGGGACAGGGTATACGGGGGAGCTGTTTTTT. The variable domain in full, with the rest retrieved from reference TRBV28 and TRBJ2-2, is DVKVTQSSRYLVKRTGEKVFLECVQDMDHENMFWYRQDPGLGLRLIYFSYDVKMKEKGDIPEGYSVSREKKERFSLILESASTNQTSMYLCASSLGTGYTGELFFGEGSRLTVL.